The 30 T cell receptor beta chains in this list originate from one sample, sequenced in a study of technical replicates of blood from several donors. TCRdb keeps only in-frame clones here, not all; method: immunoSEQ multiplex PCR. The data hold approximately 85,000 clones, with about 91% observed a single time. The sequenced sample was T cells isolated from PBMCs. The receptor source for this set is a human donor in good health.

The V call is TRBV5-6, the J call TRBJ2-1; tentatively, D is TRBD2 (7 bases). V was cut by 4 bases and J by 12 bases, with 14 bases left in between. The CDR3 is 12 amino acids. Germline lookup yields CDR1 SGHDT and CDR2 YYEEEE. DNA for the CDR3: TGTGCCAGCAGCAAGGGGGGGTGGGGGCAGTTCTTC. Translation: CASSKGGWGQFF.

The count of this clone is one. CDR3 nucleotide sequence: TGTGCCACCTCAGGGTACCAAGAGACCCAGTACTTC. Translation: CATSGYQETQYF. J is TRBJ2-5 and V is TRBV19, with D possibly matching TRBD1 (5 bases). The CDR3 spans 12 residues. Trimming took 10 bases from V and 0 from J, leaving 9 bases between them. Germline V gene sequence: CDR1 LNHDA, CDR2 SQIVND (reference sequence).

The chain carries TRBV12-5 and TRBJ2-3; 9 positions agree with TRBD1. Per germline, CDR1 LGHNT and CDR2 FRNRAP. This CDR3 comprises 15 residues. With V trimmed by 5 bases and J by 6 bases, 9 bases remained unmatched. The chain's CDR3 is CASGPQDRGWDTQYF. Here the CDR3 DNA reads TGTGCTAGTGGTCCGCAGGACAGGGGATGGGATACGCAGTATTTT.

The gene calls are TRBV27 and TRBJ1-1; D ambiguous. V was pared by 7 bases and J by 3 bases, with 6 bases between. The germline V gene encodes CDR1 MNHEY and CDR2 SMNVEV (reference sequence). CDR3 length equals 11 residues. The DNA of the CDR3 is TGTGCCAGCATCGGGTACACTGAAGCTTTCTTT. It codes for CASIGYTEAFF.

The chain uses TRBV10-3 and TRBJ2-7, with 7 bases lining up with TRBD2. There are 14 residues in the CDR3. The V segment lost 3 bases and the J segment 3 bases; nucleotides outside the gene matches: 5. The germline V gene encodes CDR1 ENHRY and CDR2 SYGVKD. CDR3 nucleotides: TGTGCCATCAGTGACTTTGCGGGAGACTACGAGCAGTACTTC. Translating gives CAISDFAGDYEQYF.

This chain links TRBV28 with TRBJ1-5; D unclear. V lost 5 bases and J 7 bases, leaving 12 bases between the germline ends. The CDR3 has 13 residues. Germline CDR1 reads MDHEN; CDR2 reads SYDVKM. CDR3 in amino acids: CASSPGSRQPQHF. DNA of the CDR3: TGTGCCAGCAGTCCCGGGTCCCGACAGCCCCAGCATTTT.

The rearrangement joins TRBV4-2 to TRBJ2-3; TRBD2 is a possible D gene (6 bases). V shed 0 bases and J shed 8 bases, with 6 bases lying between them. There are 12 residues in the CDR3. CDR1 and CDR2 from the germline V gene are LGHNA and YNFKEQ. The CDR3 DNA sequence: TGTGCCAGCAGCCAAGAGGGGGGTACGCAGTATTTT. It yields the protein CASSQEGGTQYF.

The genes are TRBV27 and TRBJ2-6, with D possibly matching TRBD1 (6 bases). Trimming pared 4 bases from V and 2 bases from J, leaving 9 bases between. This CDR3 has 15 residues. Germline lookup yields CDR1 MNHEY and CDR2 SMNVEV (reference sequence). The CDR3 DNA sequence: TGTGCCAGCAGTTCCGAGGGGGCTGGGGCCAACGTCCTGACTTTC. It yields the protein CASSSEGAGANVLTF.

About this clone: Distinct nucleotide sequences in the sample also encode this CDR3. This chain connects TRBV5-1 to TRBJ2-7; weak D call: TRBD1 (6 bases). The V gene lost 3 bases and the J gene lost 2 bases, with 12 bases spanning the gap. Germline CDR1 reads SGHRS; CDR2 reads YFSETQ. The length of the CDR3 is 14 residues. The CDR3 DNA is TGCGCCAGCAGCTCGAACAGGGCCCCCTACGAGCAGTACTTC. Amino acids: CASSSNRAPYEQYF.

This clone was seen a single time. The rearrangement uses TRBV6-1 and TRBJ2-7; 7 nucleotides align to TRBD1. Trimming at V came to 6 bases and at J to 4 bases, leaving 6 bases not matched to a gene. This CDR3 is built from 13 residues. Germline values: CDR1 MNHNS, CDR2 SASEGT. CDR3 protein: CASRGGVLYEQYF. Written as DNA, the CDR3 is TGTGCCAGCAGAGGGGGCGTATTGTACGAGCAGTACTTC.

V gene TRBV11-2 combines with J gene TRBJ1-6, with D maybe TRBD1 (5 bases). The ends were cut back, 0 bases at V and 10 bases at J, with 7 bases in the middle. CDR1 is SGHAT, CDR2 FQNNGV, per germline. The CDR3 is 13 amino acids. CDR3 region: CASSLDRGSPLHF. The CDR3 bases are TGTGCCAGCAGCTTAGATCGGGGGTCACCCCTCCACTTT.

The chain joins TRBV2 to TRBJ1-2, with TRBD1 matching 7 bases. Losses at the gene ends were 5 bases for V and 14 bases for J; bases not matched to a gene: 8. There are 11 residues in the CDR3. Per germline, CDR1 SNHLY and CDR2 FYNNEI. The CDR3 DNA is TGTGCCAGCAGTATCGGGACAGTCGGTACCTTC. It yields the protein CASSIGTVGTF.

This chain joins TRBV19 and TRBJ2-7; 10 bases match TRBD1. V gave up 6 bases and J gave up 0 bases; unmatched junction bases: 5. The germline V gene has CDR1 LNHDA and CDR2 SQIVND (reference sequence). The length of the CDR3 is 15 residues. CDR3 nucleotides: TGTGCCAGTAGGGAGACAGGGGGCGCCTCCTACGAGCAGTACTTC. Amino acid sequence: CASRETGGASYEQYF.

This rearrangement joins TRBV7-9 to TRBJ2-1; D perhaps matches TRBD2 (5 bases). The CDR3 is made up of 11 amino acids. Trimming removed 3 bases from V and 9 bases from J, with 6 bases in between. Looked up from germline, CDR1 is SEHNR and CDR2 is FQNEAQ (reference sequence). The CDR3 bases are TGTGCCAGCAGCTTTGAGGGTGAGCAGTTCTTC. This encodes CASSFEGEQFF. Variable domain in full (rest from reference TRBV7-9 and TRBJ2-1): DTGVSQNPRHKITKRGQNVTFRCDPISEHNRLYWYRQTLGQGPEFLTYFQNEAQLEKSRLLSDRFSAERPKGSFSTLEIQRTEQGDSAMYLCASSFEGEQFFGPGTRLTVL.

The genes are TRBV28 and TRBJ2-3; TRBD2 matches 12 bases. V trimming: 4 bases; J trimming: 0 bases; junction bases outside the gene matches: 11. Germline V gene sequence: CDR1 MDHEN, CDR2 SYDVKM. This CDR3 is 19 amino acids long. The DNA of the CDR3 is TGTGCCAGCAGTTCCAGCAGGGCTAGCGGGAGGGCCAGCACAGATACGCAGTATTTT. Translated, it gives CASSSSRASGRASTDTQYF.

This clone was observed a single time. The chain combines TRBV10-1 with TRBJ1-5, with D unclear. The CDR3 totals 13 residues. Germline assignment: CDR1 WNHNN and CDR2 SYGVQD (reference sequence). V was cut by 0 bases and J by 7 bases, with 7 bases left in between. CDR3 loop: CASSESSEQPQHF. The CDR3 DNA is TGCGCCAGCAGTGAGTCCAGTGAACAGCCCCAGCATTTT.

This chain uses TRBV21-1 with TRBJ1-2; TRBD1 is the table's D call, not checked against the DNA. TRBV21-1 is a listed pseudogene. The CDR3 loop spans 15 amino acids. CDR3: CASSKGASINYGYTF. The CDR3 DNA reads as TGTGCCAGCAGCAAGGGGGCCTCGATAAACTATGGCTACACCTTC.

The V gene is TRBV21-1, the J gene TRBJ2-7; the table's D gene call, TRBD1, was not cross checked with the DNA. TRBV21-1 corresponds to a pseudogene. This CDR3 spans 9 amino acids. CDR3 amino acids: CASYGTGYF. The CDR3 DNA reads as TGTGCCAGCTACGGGACAGGGTACTTC.

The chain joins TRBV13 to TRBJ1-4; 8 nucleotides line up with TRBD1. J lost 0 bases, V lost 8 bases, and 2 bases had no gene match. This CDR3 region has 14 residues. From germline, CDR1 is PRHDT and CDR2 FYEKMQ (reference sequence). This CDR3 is CASRQGSTNEKLFF. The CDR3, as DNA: TGTGCCAGCCGACAGGGGTCAACTAATGAAAAACTGTTTTTT.

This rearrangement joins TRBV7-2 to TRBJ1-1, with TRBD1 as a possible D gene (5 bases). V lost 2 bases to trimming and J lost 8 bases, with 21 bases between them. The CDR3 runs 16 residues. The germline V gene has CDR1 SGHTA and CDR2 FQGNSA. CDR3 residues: CASSLFWGDRDPEAFF. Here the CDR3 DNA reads TGTGCCAGCAGCTTATTCTGGGGGGACCGGGACCCCGAAGCTTTCTTT.

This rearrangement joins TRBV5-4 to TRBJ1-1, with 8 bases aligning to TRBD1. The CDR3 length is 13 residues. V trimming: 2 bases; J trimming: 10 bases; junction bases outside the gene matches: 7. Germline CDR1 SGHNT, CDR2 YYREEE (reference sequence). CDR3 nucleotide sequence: TGTGCCAGCAGCTTAACCCCAGGGGGCGCAGCTTTCTTT. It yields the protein CASSLTPGGAAFF. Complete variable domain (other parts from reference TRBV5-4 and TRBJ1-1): ETGVTQSPTHLIKTRGQQVTLRCSSQSGHNTVSWYQQALGQGPQFIFQYYREEENGRGNFPPRFSGLQFPNYSSELNVNALELDDSALYLCASSLTPGGAAFFGQGTRLTVV.

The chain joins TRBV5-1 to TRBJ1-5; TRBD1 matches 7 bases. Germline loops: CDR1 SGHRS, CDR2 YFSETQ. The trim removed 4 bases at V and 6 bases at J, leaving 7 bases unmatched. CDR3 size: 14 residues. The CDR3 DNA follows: TGCGCCAGCAGCCCAGGACAGGCGGCTCAGCCCCAGCATTTT. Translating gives CASSPGQAAQPQHF.

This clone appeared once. CDR3: CASSLGTGGAEAFF. In nucleotides, the CDR3 is TGTGCCAGCAGCTTGGGAACAGGGGGTGCTGAAGCTTTCTTT. This sequence joins TRBV5-5 and TRBJ1-1; 8 bases agree with TRBD1. The CDR3 extends over 14 amino acids. Germline V gene lookup returns CDR1 SGHKS and CDR2 YYEKEE (reference sequence). Trimming cost V 0 bases and J 6 bases; bases outside gene matches: 4.

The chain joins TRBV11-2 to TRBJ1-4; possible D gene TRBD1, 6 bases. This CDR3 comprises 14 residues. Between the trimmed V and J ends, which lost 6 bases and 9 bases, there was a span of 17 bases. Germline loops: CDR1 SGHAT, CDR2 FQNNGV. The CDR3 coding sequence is TGTGCCAGCAGGCTAATAGGGGGAGTAAAAAAACTGTTTTTT. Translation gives CASRLIGGVKKLFF.

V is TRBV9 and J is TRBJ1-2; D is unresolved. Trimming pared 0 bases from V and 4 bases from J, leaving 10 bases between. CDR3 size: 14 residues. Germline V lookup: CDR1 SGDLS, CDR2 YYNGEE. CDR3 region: CASSVGRSGYGYTF. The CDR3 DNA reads TGTGCCAGCAGCGTAGGTCGGTCGGGCTATGGCTACACCTTC.

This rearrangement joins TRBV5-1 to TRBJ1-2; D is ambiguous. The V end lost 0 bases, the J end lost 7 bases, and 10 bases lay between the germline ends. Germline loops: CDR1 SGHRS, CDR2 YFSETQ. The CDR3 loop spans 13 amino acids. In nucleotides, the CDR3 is TGCGCCAGCAGCTTGGAGCGGGGTGGTGGCTACACCTTC. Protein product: CASSLERGGGYTF.

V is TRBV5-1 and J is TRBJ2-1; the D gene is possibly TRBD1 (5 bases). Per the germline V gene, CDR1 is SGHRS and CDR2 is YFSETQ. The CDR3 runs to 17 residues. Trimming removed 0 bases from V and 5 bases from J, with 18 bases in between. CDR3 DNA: TGCGCCAGCAGCTTGGATGAAGGCGCAGGGATAAACAATGAGCAGTTCTTC. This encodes CASSLDEGAGINNEQFF.

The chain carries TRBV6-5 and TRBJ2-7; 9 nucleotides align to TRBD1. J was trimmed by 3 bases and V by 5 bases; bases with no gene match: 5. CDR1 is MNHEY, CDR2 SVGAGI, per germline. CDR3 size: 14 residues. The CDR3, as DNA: TGTGCCAGCAGTCACAGGGGGCCTGGCTACGAGCAGTACTTC. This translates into CASSHRGPGYEQYF.

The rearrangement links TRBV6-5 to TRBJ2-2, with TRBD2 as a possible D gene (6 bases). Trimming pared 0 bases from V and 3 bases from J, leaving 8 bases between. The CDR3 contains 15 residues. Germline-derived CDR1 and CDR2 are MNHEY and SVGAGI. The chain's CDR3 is CASSYSDYYTGELFF. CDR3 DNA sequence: TGTGCCAGCAGTTACTCGGACTATTACACCGGGGAGCTGTTTTTT.

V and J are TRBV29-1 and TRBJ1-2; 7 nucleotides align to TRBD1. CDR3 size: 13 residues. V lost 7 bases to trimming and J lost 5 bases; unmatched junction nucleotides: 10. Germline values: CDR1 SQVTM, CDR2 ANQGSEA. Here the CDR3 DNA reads TGCAGCGCGAGAGAGGGGGCGCGGTATGGCTACACCTTC. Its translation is CSAREGARYGYTF.